These 8 T cell receptor beta chains originate from one sample sequenced in a study of blood T cell repertoires in COVID-19. Assay used: immunoSEQ multiplex PCR; TCRdb lists only in-frame clones, some missing. The data contain about 200,000 clones, 80% to 90% of them singletons. Sequencing was performed on PBMCs or T cells enriched from blood (not recorded which). Receptor source: a woman younger than 35 who had recovered from COVID-19.

The gene calls are TRBV28 and TRBJ2-1, with 9 bases that match TRBD1. Germline CDR1 and CDR2: MDHEN and SYDVKM. The J segment lost 3 bases and the V segment lost 6 bases, leaving 6 bases of the junction unmatched. This CDR3 spans 15 amino acids. The chain's CDR3 is CASRGQGRGYNEQFF. In DNA, the CDR3 is TGTGCCAGCAGGGGACAGGGTCGGGGCTACAATGAGCAGTTCTTC.

The chain employs TRBV20-1 and TRBJ1-4, with unresolved D. Germline values: CDR1 DFQATT, CDR2 SNEGSKA (reference sequence). The CDR3 covers 12 residues. Trimming pared 3 bases from V and 4 bases from J, leaving 6 bases between. CDR3: CSASGSNEKLFF. DNA of the CDR3: TGCAGTGCTAGTGGGAGTAATGAAAAACTGTTTTTT.

V gene TRBV19 combines with J gene TRBJ2-7, with TRBD2 matching over 7 bases. The CDR3 spans 14 residues. Losses at the gene ends were 5 bases for V and 5 bases for J; bases not matched to a gene: 9. Germline CDR1 reads LNHDA; CDR2 reads SQIVND (reference sequence). CDR3 region: CASSPGREVNEQYF. Here the CDR3 DNA reads TGTGCCAGTAGTCCGGGACGGGAGGTGAACGAGCAGTACTTC.

This chain connects TRBV6-4 to TRBJ2-1; 8 positions match TRBD1. Germline CDR1 and CDR2: MRHNA and SNTAGT. Trimming cost V 2 bases and J 14 bases; bases outside gene matches: 11. The CDR3 sequence is 14 residues long. The CDR3 protein is CASSDGGEQGAKFF. The CDR3 DNA reads TGTGCCAGCAGTGACGGGGGAGAGCAGGGGGCAAAGTTCTTC.

The genes are TRBV12-3 or TRBV12-4 and TRBJ1-1; D unresolved. V lost 6 bases and J 1 base, leaving 9 bases between the germline ends. The CDR3 contains 13 residues. CDR3: CASSLETNTEAFF. The DNA for the CDR3 is TGTGCCAGCAGCCTAGAGACGAACACTGAAGCTTTCTTT.

The V gene is TRBV27, the J gene TRBJ1-4; the match to TRBD1 covers 8 bases. Trimming removed 4 bases from V and 4 bases from J; junction bases left unmatched: 5. Germline CDR1 is MNHEY and CDR2 is SMNVEV (reference sequence). CDR3 length: 15 residues. The chain's CDR3 is CASSSTGGDNEKLFF. Written as DNA, the CDR3 is TGTGCCAGCAGTTCAACAGGGGGGGATAATGAAAAACTGTTTTTT.

The gene calls are TRBV6-1 and TRBJ1-3; D is perhaps TRBD1 (6 bases). There are 14 residues in the CDR3. V dropped 3 bases and J dropped 1 base, with 7 bases sitting between them. Germline V lookup: CDR1 MNHNS, CDR2 SASEGT. The CDR3 loop is CASSDGTSGNTIYF. CDR3 sequence (DNA): TGTGCCAGCAGTGATGGGACATCTGGAAACACCATATATTTT.

The chain couples TRBV6-6 to TRBJ1-5; D is ambiguous. Per the germline V gene, CDR1 is MNHNY and CDR2 is SVGAGI (reference sequence). CDR3 length: 14 residues. Trimming took off 5 bases at V and 2 bases at J, with 10 bases between the two ends. CDR3 loop: CASSASMGNQPQHF. CDR3 coding DNA: TGTGCCAGCAGTGCCAGTATGGGCAATCAGCCCCAGCATTTT.